The text below deals with one T cell receptor (beta chain). No antigen is known for it. Time point defined: before preoperative PTX-NDP chemotherapy. Paclitaxel-nedaplatin chemotherapy was given to patients ahead of their surgery. This entry belongs to a study of esophageal squamous cell carcinoma under preoperative chemotherapy. Background on the study: Both tumor-infiltrating lymphocytes and peripheral blood T cells were profiled. Study observations and caveats: Chemotherapy was followed by significantly higher TCR diversity in peripheral T cells only, not tumor-infiltrating lymphocytes.

TCRdb called the PCR reads again in MiXCR, with one record for every CDR3 protein. The table records tens of thousands of distinct CDR3 sequences, roughly half of them present only once. Looked up from germline, CDR1 is SGDLS and CDR2 is YYNGEE. This CDR3 spans 16 amino acids. With 1 base clipped from V and 13 bases from J, the junction kept 16 bases outside the gene matches. Sampling was conducted from a patient given preoperative chemotherapy. The sequence was collected from a human donor with esophageal squamous cell carcinoma. The donor label of this sample is uncertain. The chain is built from TRBV9 and TRBJ2-4, with 8 bases aligning to TRBD2. In nucleotides, the CDR3 is TGTGCCAGCAGCGTATCGACGCGGGGGGCCAAAAACACGCAGTACTTC. Its translation: CASSVSTRGAKNTQYF.